The clone carrying this T cell receptor (beta chain) was counted a few times. This entry comes from a study of human T cells and chemical hapten exposure. The CDR3 runs 14 residues. The V end lost 0 bases, the J end lost 2 bases, and 7 bases lay between the germline ends. The germline gives CDR1 SGHRS, CDR2 YFSETQ. TCRdb recomputed calls from the RACE reads with MiXCR, one row per CDR3 protein. Among over 300,000 distinct CDR3 sequences listed, around 5.5% were seen once. Time point noted: pre-sensitization, week 0. This sample's treatment: therapeutic diphenylcyclopropenone sensitization with weekly scalp DPC. Unfractionated whole blood was the source from which total RNA was extracted.

The chain joins TRBV5-1 to TRBJ2-3; no clear D. Material: whole blood, obtained in connection with sensitization to the hapten diphenylcyclopropenone (DPC). This clonotype originated in a woman in her forties or fifties with alopecia areata. Some clones in this sample may be carry-over from other donors' samples. The CDR3 DNA sequence: TGCGCCAGCAGCTTGGAGGTCACCACAGATACGCAGTATTTT. Amino acid sequence: CASSLEVTTDTQYF.